This entry describes one T cell receptor beta chain. Its target is not known. V dropped 4 bases and J dropped 5; count of bases not matched to a gene: 4. Germline V gives CDR1 MNHEY, CDR2 SMNVEV (reference sequence). CDR3 length equals 13 residues. The data belong to a study of cytomegalovirus exposure and HLA in healthy donors. A multiplex PCR was run with 60 Vbeta primers and 13 Jbeta primers. Only in-frame clones appear in the TCRdb table, and some are missing; sequencing was by immunoSEQ multiplex PCR. The table has 150,000 to 200,000 clones, around 81% seen once; the top ten hold about 1.9%. Findings of the study overall: Confirmation in vitro established that a few CMV-associated chains were specific for CMV antigens.

The TCR sequence derives from a woman between 18 and 29 years old in good health and CMV-seropositive. The chain employs TRBV27 and TRBJ1-2, with TRBD1 identical over 7 bases. Sequenced material: PBMCs. CDR3 protein: CASSSAGGYGYTF. In DNA form, the CDR3 reads TGTGCCAGCAGTTCGGCAGGGGGATATGGCTACACCTTC.